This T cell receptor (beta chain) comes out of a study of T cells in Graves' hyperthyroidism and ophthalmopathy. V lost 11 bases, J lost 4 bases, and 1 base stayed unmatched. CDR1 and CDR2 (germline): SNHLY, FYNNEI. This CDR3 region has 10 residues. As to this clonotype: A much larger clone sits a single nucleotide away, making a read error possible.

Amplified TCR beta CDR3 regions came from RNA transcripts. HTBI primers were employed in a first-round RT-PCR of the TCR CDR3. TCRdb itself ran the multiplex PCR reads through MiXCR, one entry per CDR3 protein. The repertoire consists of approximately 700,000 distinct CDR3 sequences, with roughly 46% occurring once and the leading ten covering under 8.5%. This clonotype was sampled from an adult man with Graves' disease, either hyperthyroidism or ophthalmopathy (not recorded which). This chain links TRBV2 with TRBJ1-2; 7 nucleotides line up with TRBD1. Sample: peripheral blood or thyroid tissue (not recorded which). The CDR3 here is CAAGGYGYTF. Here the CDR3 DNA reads TGTGCCGCAGGGGGCTATGGCTACACCTTC.